The rows below give T cell receptor beta chains drawn from one sample of a study of a mutant IDH1 vaccine in newly diagnosed glioma. Sequencing used immunoSEQ multiplex PCR; TCRdb keeps in-frame clones, though not all of them. In the table there are about 67,000 clones, around 88% of which are singletons. Here the sequenced sample was peripheral blood mononuclear cells (PBMCs), taken from a glioma patient treated with radiotherapy, temozolomide or both. The receptor set was obtained from a woman between 18 and 30 years old with glioma. Some clones in this sample may be carry-over from other donors' samples. Both conserved end residues are part of each CDR3. Fields, in order: J gene, clone size, V gene, CDR3 protein. Expanded clones get a size class; other rows say once, few or many, or leave the size out.

>TRBJ2-5|NA|TRBV29-1
CSVEIVAGGGAPQYF
>TRBJ2-7|NA|TRBV5-1
CASSLRGDFLMGEQYF
>TRBJ1-6|NA|TRBV18
CASSRGQDAESPLHF
>TRBJ1-5|NA|TRBV4-3
CASSRSRSNQPQHF
>TRBJ2-1|NA|TRBV6-5
CASSFSPGARSYEQFF
>TRBJ2-7|NA|TRBV5-1
CASSSQVGQGPNEQYF
>TRBJ2-1|NA|TRBV6-1
CASPGGNEQFF
>TRBJ2-7|NA|TRBV7-3
CASSLAGSSYEQYF
>TRBJ2-1|NA|TRBV2
CASSDTPFRGGRNEQFF
>TRBJ2-7|NA|TRBV5-1
CASSPLLAGGGYEQYF
>TRBJ1-2|NA|TRBV29-1
CSVEMPGRYGYTF
>TRBJ2-2|NA|TRBV11-3
CASRQGGAGELFF
>TRBJ2-2|NA|TRBV7-2
CASSLVTGNTGELFF
>TRBJ1-2|NA|TRBV29-1
CSVPDGNYGYTF
>TRBJ2-7|NA|TRBV15
CATSRDPPPAVYEQYF
>TRBJ2-3|NA|TRBV7-9
CASSPGTRDTQYF
>TRBJ2-7|NA|TRBV6-1
CASSPGTARRYEQYF
>TRBJ2-7|once|TRBV10-3
CAYGTETYEQYF
>TRBJ1-2|NA|TRBV5-4
CAVQKGTARNNYGYTF
>TRBJ1-1|NA|TRBV4-2
CASSQALGTARRDTEAFF
>TRBJ1-2|NA|TRBV6-5
CASSYMGQGGNYGYTF
>TRBJ1-5|NA|TRBV7-9
CASSLGPNQPQHF
>TRBJ2-3|NA|TRBV6-5
CASTGYNTDTQYF
>TRBJ2-6|NA|TRBV6-4
CASSEGGANVLTF
>TRBJ1-1|NA|TRBV19
CASSRDRGDTEAFF
>TRBJ2-3|NA|TRBV27
CASSLMGLVGTDTQYF
>TRBJ1-1|NA|TRBV7-3
CASSSDSIRNGEAFF
>TRBJ2-7|NA|TRBV11-2
CASSLDPRQEGQYF
>TRBJ2-3|NA|TRBV27
CASSPGHSAADTQYF
>TRBJ2-3|NA|TRBV29-1
CSVVQHSSTDTQYF
>TRBJ2-2|NA|TRBV18
CASSPPSGRTGELFF
>TRBJ2-5|few|TRBV7-2
CASSFGGGQTKTQYF
>TRBJ1-4|once|TRBV15
CATSRGILDSNEKLFF
>TRBJ1-4|NA|TRBV7-8
CASSSGQGKNPTNEKLFF
>TRBJ1-5|NA|TRBV4-3
CASSQDRVIVQPQHF
>TRBJ1-1|NA|TRBV29-1
CSVARTEAFF
>TRBJ2-3|NA|TRBV5-1
CASSQGLQHYTDTQYF
>TRBJ2-6|NA|TRBV19
CASSIVAGSDVLTF
>TRBJ1-2|NA|TRBV9
CASSAFVDQGASGYTF
>TRBJ1-6|NA|TRBV2
CASSEGGLSSYNSPLHF
>TRBJ1-6|NA|TRBV27
CASSPWGTAPNSPLHF
>TRBJ1-1|few|TRBV29-1
CSVESGLGTEAFF
>TRBJ2-1|once|TRBV9
CASSVDRYGAEQFF
>TRBJ1-3|NA|TRBV7-9
CASSTQGTHSGNTIYF
>TRBJ2-2|NA|TRBV9
CASSVVPSGVVTGELFF
>TRBJ1-5|NA|TRBV7-8
CASSSMRGQPQHF
>TRBJ2-3|once|TRBV5-1
CASSWGTSTDTQYF
>TRBJ2-7|NA|TRBV2
CASSRETGGYEQYF
>TRBJ2-2|NA|TRBV9
CASNLPRLAGDGGELFF
>TRBJ1-5|NA|TRBV30
CAWNPGGGQPQHF
>TRBJ2-7|NA|TRBV6-5
CASSYPEQYF
>TRBJ2-5|NA|TRBV6-5
CASVNRVGAQETQYF
>TRBJ1-2|NA|TRBV10-2
CASSEAGLYGYTF
>TRBJ2-6|NA|TRBV7-3
CASSYLGQGAGANVLTF
>TRBJ2-5|NA|TRBV21-1
CASSINITFSETQYF
>TRBJ1-5|NA|TRBV10-3
CAISEQDYSNQPQHF
>TRBJ1-1|NA|TRBV6-1
CASSQDRGLTEAFF
>TRBJ2-3|NA|TRBV5-8
CASSSGQGVFTQYF